This TCR beta chain appears in the sequencing data of a study of blood T cells in healthy people across ages. Note on this clonotype: As yet, its antigen is unknown.

Study-wide results and limits: The long-lived group displayed more naive CD4+ cells, plus higher diversity, than the aged donors did.

A second roughly 6 to 11 cycle PCR used barcoded and J-beta primers. Every cDNA was tagged by a template-switch adaptor with 12 random nucleotides. Every sample returned 2.5 million or more CDR3-containing paired-end reads. TCRdb fed the 5' RACE reads into MiXCR, producing one record per CDR3 protein. The sample lists 1.5 million to 2 million distinct CDR3 sequences; roughly 27% were seen once. V was clipped by 6 bases and J by 5 bases, with 19 bases between them. This CDR3 is 15 amino acids long. Sequencing was done on a sample of blood. This clonotype originated in a woman aged 25 to 39 in good health. The V and J genes are TRBV12-3 or TRBV12-4 and TRBJ1-1; no firm D call. Here the CDR3 DNA reads TGTGCCAGCAGACCTGCGGGCGGGGTTGGGACTGAAGCTTTCTTT. Protein: CASRPAGGVGTEAFF.